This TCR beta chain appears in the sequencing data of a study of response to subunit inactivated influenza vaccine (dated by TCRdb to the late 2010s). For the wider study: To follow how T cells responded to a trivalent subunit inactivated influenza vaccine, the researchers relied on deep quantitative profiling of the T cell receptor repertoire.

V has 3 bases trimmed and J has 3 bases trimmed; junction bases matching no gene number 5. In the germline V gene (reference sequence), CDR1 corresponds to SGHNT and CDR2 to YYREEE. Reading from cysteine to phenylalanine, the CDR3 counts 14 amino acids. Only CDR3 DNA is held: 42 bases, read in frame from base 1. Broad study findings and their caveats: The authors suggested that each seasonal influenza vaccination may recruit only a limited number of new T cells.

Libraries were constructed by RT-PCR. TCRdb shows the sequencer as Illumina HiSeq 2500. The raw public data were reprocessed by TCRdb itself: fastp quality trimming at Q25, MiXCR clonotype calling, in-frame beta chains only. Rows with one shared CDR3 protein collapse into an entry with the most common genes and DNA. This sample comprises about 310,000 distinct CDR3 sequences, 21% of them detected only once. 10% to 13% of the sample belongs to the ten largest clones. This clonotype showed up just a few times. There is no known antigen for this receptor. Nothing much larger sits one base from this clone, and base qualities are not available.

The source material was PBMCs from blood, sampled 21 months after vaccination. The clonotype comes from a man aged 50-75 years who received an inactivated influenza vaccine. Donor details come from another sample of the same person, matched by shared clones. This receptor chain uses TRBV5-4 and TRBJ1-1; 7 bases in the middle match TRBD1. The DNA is TGTGCCAGCAGCTCGAGGACAGGCTACACTGAAGCTTTCTTT. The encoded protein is CASSSRTGYTEAFF.